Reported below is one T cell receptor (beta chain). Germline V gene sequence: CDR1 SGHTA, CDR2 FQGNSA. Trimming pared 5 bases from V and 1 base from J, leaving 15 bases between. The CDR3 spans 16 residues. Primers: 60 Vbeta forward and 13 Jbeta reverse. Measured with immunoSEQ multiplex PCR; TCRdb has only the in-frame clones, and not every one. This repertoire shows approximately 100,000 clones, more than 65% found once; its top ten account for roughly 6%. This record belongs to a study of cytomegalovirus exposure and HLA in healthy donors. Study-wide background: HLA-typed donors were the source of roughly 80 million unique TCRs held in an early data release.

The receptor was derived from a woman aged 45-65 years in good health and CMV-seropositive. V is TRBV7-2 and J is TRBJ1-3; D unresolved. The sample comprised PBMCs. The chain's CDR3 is CASSRSALLSGNTIYF. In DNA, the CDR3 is TGTGCCAGCAGCCGAAGCGCCCTACTATCTGGAAACACCATATATTTT.